This T cell receptor beta chain was sequenced for a study of shared clonotypes between healthy human individuals. In the study overall: Each donor had three CD4 naive, three CD4 memory, two CD8 naive and one CD8 memory plate.

In this sample, this clone turned up a few times. Germline V lookup: CDR1 MNHNY, CDR2 SVGAGI (reference sequence). The length of the CDR3 is 14 residues. V gave up 5 bases and J gave up 5 bases, with 13 bases separating them. Sequencing used immunoSEQ multiplex PCR; TCRdb keeps in-frame clones, though not all of them. The sample includes fewer than 2.5 million clones, roughly 93% of them seen just once. It was into CD45RA+ naive and CD45RA-negative memory subsets that the CD4+ cells were split. The sample consisted of naive CD4+ T cells from PBMCs. Subset defined: CD45RA+ positively selected. This sequence joins TRBV6-6 and TRBJ1-5, with TRBD1 as a possible D gene (6 bases). The source is a man aged 18-30 years in good health. Some clones in this sample may be carry-over from other donors' samples. The CDR3 loop is CASSATQGDQPQHF. CDR3 nucleotide sequence: TGTGCCAGCAGTGCGACACAGGGTGATCAGCCCCAGCATTTT.